The 7 T cell receptor beta chains reported below all come from one sample, sequenced in a study of blood T cells in healthy people across ages. Then a second PCR, running about 7 to 11 cycles, was carried out with a sample-barcoded 5' primer and a J-beta primer mix. TCRdb used MiXCR to reprocess the 5' RACE reads, holding one entry per CDR3 protein. The data hold 540,000 or so distinct CDR3 sequences, with about 26% observed a single time. Material: blood. The source of these receptors is a woman in her sixties or seventies in good health.

This clonotype was picked up one time. This chain links TRBV20-1 with TRBJ1-2; D remains unclear. CDR1 DFQATT and CDR2 SNEGSKA come from the germline V gene (reference sequence). Trimming stripped 1 base from V and 5 bases from J, with 8 bases between. The CDR3 runs 12 residues. CDR3 bases: TGCAGTGCTAGAGCCACCGGATATGGCTACACCTTC. Encoded protein: CSARATGYGYTF.

This clonotype has only a few counts. V is TRBV12-3 or TRBV12-4 and J is TRBJ2-3; TRBD2 agrees at 9 bases. The V gene end was trimmed by 4 bases and the J gene end by 4 bases; junction bases not matched to a gene: 6. CDR3 size: 15 residues. CDR3 coding DNA: TGTGCCAGCAGTTCTCGGACTAGCGTCGCAGATACGCAGTATTTT. Amino acids: CASSSRTSVADTQYF.

This chain connects TRBV12-3 or TRBV12-4 to TRBJ1-4; the D is unclear. The ends were cut back, 7 bases at V and 8 bases at J, with 17 bases in the middle. The CDR3 is made up of 14 amino acids. In DNA, the CDR3 is TGTGCCAGCACTGCGGGCCTTGTAGGGGAAAAACTGTTTTTT. Protein product: CASTAGLVGEKLFF.

The J gene is TRBJ1-2, the V gene TRBV7-9; D unresolved. The CDR3 totals 12 residues. CDR1 is SEHNR and CDR2 is FQNEAQ in the germline V gene (reference sequence). With 5 bases removed from V and 4 bases from J, the gap between germline ends came to 8 bases. CDR3 DNA sequence: TGTGCCAGCAGCCCGCCCGGCTATGGCTACACCTTC. It is translated as CASSPPGYGYTF.

The chain has TRBV20-1 and TRBJ1-4, with a possible D match to TRBD1 (5 bases). This CDR3 has 14 residues. V lost 1 base, J lost 4 bases, and 10 bases lay in between. The germline gives CDR1 DFQATT, CDR2 SNEGSKA (reference sequence). DNA for the CDR3: TGCAGTGCTAGAGGGGGGGTTTTTAATGAAAAACTGTTTTTT. It codes for CSARGGVFNEKLFF.

This chain links TRBV20-1 with TRBJ2-5, with D perhaps given as TRBD1 or TRBD2 (6 bases each). The CDR3 length is 15 residues. The V and J ends lost 3 bases and 0 bases respectively, with 14 bases between them. Germline values: CDR1 DFQATT, CDR2 SNEGSKA (reference sequence). CDR3 in amino acids: CSASNGGNYQETQYF. In DNA form, the CDR3 reads TGCAGTGCTAGTAACGGGGGCAACTACCAAGAGACCCAGTACTTC.

V is TRBV27 and J is TRBJ1-1; a weak D match, TRBD1 (5 bases). The CDR3 is made up of 11 amino acids. Germline loops: CDR1 MNHEY, CDR2 SMNVEV (reference sequence). V was shortened by 6 bases and J by 7 bases, with 9 bases between the two germline ends. CDR3 bases: TGTGCCAGCAGAGGGGCTCTTGAAGCTTTCTTT. This codes for CASRGALEAFF.